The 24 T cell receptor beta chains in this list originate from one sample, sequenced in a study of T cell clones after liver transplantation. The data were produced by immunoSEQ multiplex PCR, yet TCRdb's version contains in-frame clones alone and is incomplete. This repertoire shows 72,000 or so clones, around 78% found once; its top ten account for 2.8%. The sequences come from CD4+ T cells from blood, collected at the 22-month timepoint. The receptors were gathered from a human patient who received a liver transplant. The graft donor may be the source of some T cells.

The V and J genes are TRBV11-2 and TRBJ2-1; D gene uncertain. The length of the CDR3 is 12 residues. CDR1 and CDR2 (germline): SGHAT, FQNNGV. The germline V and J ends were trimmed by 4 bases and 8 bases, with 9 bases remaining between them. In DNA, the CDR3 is TGTGCCAGCAGCTCTCGAGCGCATGAGCAGTTCTTC. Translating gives CASSSRAHEQFF. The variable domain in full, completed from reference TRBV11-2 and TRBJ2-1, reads EAGVAQSPRYKIIEKRQSVAFWCNPISGHATLYWYQQILGQGPKLLIQFQNNGVVDDSQLPKDRFSAERLKGVDSTLKIQPAKLEDSAVYLCASSSRAHEQFFGPGTRLTVL.

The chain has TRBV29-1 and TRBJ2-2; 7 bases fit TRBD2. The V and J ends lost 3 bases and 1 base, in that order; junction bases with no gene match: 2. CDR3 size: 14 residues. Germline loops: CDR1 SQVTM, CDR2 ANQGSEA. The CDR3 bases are TGCAGCGTTGAGCGGGGGAGGAACACCGGGGAGCTGTTTTTT. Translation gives CSVERGRNTGELFF.

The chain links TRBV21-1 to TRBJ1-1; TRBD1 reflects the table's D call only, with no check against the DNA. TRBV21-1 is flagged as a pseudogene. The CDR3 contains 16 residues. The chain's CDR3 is CASSKVGRPMNTEAFF. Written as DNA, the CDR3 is TGTGCCAGCAGCAAAGTGGGCAGGCCCATGAACACTGAAGCTTTCTTT.

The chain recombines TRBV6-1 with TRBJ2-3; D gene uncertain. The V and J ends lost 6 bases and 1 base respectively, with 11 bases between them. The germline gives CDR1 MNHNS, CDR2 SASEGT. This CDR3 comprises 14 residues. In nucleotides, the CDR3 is TGTGCCAGCAGGGATCCTTCGGGCACAGATACGCAGTATTTT. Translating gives CASRDPSGTDTQYF.

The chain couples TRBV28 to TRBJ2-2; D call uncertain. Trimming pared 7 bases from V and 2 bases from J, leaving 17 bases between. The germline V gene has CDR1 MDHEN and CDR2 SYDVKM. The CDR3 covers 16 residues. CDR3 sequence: CASTAPVGGNTGELFF. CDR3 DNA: TGTGCCAGCACCGCGCCGGTCGGCGGTAACACCGGGGAGCTGTTTTTT.

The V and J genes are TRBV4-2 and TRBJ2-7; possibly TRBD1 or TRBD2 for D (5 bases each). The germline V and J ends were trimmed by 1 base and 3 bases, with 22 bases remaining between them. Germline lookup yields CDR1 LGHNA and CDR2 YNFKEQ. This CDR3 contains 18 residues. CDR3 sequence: CASSQVAVPGTAGYEQYF. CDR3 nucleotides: TGTGCCAGCAGCCAAGTGGCTGTTCCCGGGACGGCGGGCTACGAGCAGTACTTC.

The CDR3 protein is CASTHLRGYNEQFF. DNA of the CDR3: TGTGCCAGCACCCACTTAAGGGGCTACAATGAGCAGTTCTTC. The chain is built from TRBV11-2 and TRBJ2-1; weak D call: TRBD1 (5 bases). The CDR3 runs 14 residues. Per the germline V gene, CDR1 is SGHAT and CDR2 is FQNNGV. V gave up 7 bases and J gave up 3 bases, with 13 bases separating them.

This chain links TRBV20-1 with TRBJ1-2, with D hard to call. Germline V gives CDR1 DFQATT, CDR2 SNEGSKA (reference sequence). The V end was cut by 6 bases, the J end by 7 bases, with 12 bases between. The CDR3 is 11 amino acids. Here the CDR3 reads CSALQTVGYTF. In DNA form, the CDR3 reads TGCAGTGCCCTTCAAACAGTTGGCTACACCTTC.

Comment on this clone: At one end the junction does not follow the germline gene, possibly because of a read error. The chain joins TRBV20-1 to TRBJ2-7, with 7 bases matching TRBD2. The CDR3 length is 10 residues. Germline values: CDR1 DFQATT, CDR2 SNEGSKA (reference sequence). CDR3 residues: CSASRGGDVF. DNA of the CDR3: TGCAGTGCTAGTCGGGGAGGGGATGTTTTC.

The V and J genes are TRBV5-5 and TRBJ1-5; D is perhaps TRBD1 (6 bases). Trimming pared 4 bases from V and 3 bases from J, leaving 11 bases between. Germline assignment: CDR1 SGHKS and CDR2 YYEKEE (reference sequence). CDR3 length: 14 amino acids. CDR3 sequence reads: CASSIRDINQPQHF. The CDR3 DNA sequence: TGTGCCAGCAGCATCCGGGACATCAATCAGCCCCAGCATTTT.

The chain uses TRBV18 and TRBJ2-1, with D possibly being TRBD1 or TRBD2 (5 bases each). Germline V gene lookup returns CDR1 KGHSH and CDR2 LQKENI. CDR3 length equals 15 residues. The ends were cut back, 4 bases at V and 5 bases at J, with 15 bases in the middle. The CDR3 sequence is CASSLYRDGDNEQFF. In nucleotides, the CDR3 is TGTGCCAGCTCACTATACCGGGACGGAGACAATGAGCAGTTCTTC.

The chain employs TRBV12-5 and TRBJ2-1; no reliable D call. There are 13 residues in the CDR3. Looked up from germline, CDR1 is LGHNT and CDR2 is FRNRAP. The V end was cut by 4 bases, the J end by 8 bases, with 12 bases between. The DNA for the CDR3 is TGTGCTAGTGGTTCAAAAAGGGTCGATGAGCAGTTCTTC. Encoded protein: CASGSKRVDEQFF.

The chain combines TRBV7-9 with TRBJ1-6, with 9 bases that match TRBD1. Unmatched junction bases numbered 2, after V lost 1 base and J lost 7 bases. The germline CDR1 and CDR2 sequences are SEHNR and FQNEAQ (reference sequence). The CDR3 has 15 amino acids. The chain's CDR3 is CASSLDGQGNSPLHF. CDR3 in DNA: TGTGCCAGCAGCTTAGATGGACAGGGGAATTCACCCCTCCACTTT.

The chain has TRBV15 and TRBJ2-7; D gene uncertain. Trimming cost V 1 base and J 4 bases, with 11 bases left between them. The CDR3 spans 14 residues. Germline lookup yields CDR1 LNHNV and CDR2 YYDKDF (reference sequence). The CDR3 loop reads CATSRVTWGYEQYF. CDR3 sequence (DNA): TGTGCCACCAGCAGAGTTACGTGGGGATACGAGCAGTACTTC. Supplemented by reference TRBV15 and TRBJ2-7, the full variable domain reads DAMVIQNPRYQVTQFGKPVTLSCSQTLNHNVMYWYQQKSSQAPKLLFHYYDKDFNNEADTPDNFQSRRPNTSFCFLDIRSPGLGDTAMYLCATSRVTWGYEQYFGPGTRLTVT.

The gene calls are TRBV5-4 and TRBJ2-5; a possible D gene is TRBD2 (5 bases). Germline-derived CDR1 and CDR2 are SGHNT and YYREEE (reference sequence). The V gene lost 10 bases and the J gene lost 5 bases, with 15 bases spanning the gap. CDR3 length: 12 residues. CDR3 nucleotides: TGTGCCTCATCGAGGGTACAGGAGACCCAGTACTTC. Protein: CASSRVQETQYF.

CDR3 DNA: TGTGCCAGCAGTGGGGTAGGGGCCGGCAATCAGCCCCAGCATTTT. Translation: CASSGVGAGNQPQHF. The V call is TRBV6-5, the J call TRBJ1-5; tentatively, D is TRBD1 (5 bases). The CDR3 runs to 15 residues. Germline assignment: CDR1 MNHEY and CDR2 SVGAGI. Trimming took 5 bases from V and 2 from J, leaving 13 bases between them.

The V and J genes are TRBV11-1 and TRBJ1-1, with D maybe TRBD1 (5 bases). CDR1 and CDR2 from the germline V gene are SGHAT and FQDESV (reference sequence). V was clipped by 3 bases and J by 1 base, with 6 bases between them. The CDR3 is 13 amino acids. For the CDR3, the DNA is TGTGCCAGCAGCTTGGACAAGAACACTGAAGCTTTCTTT. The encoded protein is CASSLDKNTEAFF.

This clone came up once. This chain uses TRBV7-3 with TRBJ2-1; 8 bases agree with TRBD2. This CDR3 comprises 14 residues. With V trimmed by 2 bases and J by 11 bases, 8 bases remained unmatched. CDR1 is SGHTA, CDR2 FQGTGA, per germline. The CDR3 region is CASSLRGAGEKQFF. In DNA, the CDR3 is TGTGCCAGCAGCTTACGTGGAGCGGGGGAAAAGCAGTTCTTC.

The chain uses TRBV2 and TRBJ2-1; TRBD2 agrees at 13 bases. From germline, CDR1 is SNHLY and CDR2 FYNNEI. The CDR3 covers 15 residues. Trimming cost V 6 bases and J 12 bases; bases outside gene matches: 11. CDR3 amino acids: CASRQTSGRVGWQFF. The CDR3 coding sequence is TGTGCCAGCAGACAAACTAGCGGGAGGGTTGGGTGGCAGTTCTTC.

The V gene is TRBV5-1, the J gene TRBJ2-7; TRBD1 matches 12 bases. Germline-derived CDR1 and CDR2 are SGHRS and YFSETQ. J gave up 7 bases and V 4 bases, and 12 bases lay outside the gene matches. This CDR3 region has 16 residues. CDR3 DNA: TGCGCCAGCAGCCAAGCACCGGGACAGGGGGCGGGGGAGCAGTACTTC. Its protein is CASSQAPGQGAGEQYF.

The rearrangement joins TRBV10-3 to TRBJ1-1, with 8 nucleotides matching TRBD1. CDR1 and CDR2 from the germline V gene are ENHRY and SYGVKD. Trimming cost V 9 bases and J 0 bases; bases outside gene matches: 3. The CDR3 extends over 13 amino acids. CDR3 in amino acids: CAIGQGLNTEAFF. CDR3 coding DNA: TGTGCCATTGGACAGGGTTTGAACACTGAAGCTTTCTTT.

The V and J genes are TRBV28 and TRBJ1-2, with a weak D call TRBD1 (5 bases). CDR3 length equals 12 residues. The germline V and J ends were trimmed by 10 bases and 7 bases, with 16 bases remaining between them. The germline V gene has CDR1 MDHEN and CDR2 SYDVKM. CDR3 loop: CATEELQGGYTF. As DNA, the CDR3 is TGTGCCACAGAAGAGCTCCAGGGTGGCTACACCTTC.

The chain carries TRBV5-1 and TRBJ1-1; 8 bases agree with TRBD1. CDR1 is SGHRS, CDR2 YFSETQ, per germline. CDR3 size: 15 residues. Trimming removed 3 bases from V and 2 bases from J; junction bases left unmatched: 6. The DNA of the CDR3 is TGCGCCAGCAGCTGGGGGGACAGGACTAACACTGAAGCTTTCTTT. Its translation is CASSWGDRTNTEAFF.

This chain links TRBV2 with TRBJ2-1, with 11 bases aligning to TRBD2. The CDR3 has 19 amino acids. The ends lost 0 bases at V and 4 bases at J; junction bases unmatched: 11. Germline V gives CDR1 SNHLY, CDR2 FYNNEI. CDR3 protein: CASSEALDSPSGRYNEQFF. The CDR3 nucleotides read TGTGCCAGCAGTGAAGCGCTAGACTCTCCTAGCGGGAGGTACAATGAGCAGTTCTTC.